This T cell receptor (beta chain) was captured in a study of T cell responses to AZD1222 COVID-19 vaccine. Study-wide results and limits: Spike as a whole was targeted by vaccine-associated CD4 TCRs, dominant at 160-218 and 743-854. It should be noted that donors were predominantly white British and more often female, and clonal diversity was possibly underestimated. Spike-specific TCR breadth and depth were elevated following two AZD1222 doses.

Method: immunoSEQ multiplex PCR; TCRdb's copy keeps in-frame clones and lacks some. The table records 90,000 to 150,000 clones, just under 90% of them present only once. About this clone itself: Antigen specificity is unknown.

The CDR3 is 16 residues long. V shed 5 bases and J 4 bases; nucleotides not matched to a gene: 9. Germline CDR1 SEHNR, CDR2 FQNEAQ (reference sequence). This receptor was obtained from an adult in good health. Here the sequenced sample was peripheral blood, taken on day 0 of AZD1222 vaccination. The rearrangement uses TRBV7-9 and TRBJ2-3; 10 nucleotides line up with TRBD2. CDR3: CASSPVLAGDSDTQYF. In nucleotides, the CDR3 is TGTGCCAGCAGCCCGGTTCTAGCGGGGGACTCAGATACGCAGTATTTT.